These 29 T cell receptor beta chains originate from one sample sequenced in a study of T-cell reconstitution after alpha-beta-depleted transplantation in children. Unique molecular identifiers featured in how the TCRbeta library was prepared. TCRdb reanalysed the PCR reads using MiXCR and keeps one entry per CDR3 protein. The sample lists 450,000 to 600,000 distinct CDR3 sequences; 10% to 15% were seen once. Here the sequenced sample was PBMCs, mostly from graft donor cells, taken 360 days after TCRalphabeta/CD19-depleted stem cell transplant. These receptors all come from a male patient younger than 18 who had a stem cell transplant for acute myeloid leukemia, so the T cells may come from the graft donor.

This clonotype appeared a few times. The chain has TRBV7-2 and TRBJ2-3; D unresolved. V was trimmed by 1 base and J by 6 bases, leaving 14 bases between them. This CDR3 is 15 amino acids long. From germline, CDR1 is SGHTA and CDR2 FQGNSA. CDR3: CASSLGVSPRDTQYF. The CDR3 region has the DNA TGTGCCAGCAGCTTAGGTGTCTCCCCGCGCGATACGCAGTATTTT.

Only a few counts were recorded for this clonotype. CDR3 region: CSASSLAGEEQYF. The DNA of the CDR3 is TGCAGCGCTTCTTCACTAGCGGGAGAAGAGCAGTACTTC. The J gene is TRBJ2-7, the V gene TRBV29-1; TRBD2 aligns across 11 bases. CDR1 and CDR2 from the germline V gene are SQVTM and ANQGSEA. Germline trimming cut 7 bases from V and 7 bases from J; bases unmatched to any gene: 9. This CDR3 contains 13 residues.

This clonotype appeared many times. This chain links TRBV6-5 with TRBJ1-2, with D uncertain. This CDR3 comprises 13 residues. V was cut by 5 bases and J by 7 bases, with 14 bases left in between. Germline CDR1 and CDR2: MNHEY and SVGAGI. CDR3: CASSPWSGGGYTF. For the CDR3, the DNA is TGTGCCAGCAGTCCCTGGTCAGGTGGTGGCTACACCTTC.

This clonotype was seen more than once but under ten times. V usage is TRBV12-3 or TRBV12-4 and J usage is TRBJ2-7, with a tentative D call TRBD1 (6 bases). The V end lost 3 bases, the J end lost 0 bases, and 12 bases lay between the germline ends. This CDR3 region has 15 residues. CDR3 DNA sequence: TGTGCCAGCAGTTTCTGGGGGCGGAGCTCCTACGAGCAGTACTTC. Amino acid sequence: CASSFWGRSSYEQYF.

This clonotype has at least ten counts. V and J are TRBV29-1 and TRBJ2-5; 8 bases fit TRBD2. Germline CDR1 reads SQVTM; CDR2 reads ANQGSEA. CDR3 length: 13 amino acids. V lost 5 bases to trimming and J lost 4 bases; unmatched junction nucleotides: 6. The CDR3 bases are TGCAGCGTTAGCGGGAGAGTCCGAGAGACCCAGTACTTC. This translates into CSVSGRVRETQYF. The variable domain in full, completed from reference TRBV29-1 and TRBJ2-5, reads SAVISQKPSRDICQRGTSLTIQCQVDSQVTMMFWYRQQPGQSLTLIATANQGSEATYESGFVIDKFPISRPNLTFSTLTVSNMSPEDSSIYLCSVSGRVRETQYFGPGTRLLVL.

This clonotype has a handful of counts. J is TRBJ2-1 and V is TRBV12-3 or TRBV12-4; 11 bases map to TRBD2. The CDR3 is 17 amino acids. The V and J ends lost 6 bases and 0 bases, in that order; junction bases with no gene match: 7. In DNA form, the CDR3 reads TGTGCCAGCAGGCGGACTAGCGGGCTGAGCTCCTACAATGAGCAGTTCTTC. Translated: CASRRTSGLSSYNEQFF.

The chain carries TRBV27 and TRBJ2-5; D is perhaps TRBD2 (6 bases). This CDR3 is 14 amino acids long. Trimming shortened V by 5 bases and J by 7 bases, and 17 bases separated the two germline ends. Germline CDR1 is MNHEY and CDR2 is SMNVEV (reference sequence). CDR3 nucleotide sequence: TGTGCCAGCAGTCCGGGACTGGAGCCGGGGACCCAGTACTTC. Protein product: CASSPGLEPGTQYF.

This clonotype was observed a handful of times. CDR3 residues: CASSQELRARNQPQHF. The CDR3 region has the DNA TGTGCCAGCAGCCAAGAGCTCAGGGCGCGCAATCAGCCCCAGCATTTT. The rearrangement uses TRBV3-1 and TRBJ1-5, with a possible D match to TRBD1 (5 bases). V lost 0 bases and J lost 2, with 11 bases in between. The CDR3 runs 16 residues. CDR1 is LGHDT, CDR2 YNNKEL, per germline (reference sequence).

This clonotype occurred a few times. The genes are TRBV19 and TRBJ2-2; 12 bases are shared with TRBD2. The J segment lost 5 bases and the V segment lost 3 bases, leaving 4 bases of the junction unmatched. The CDR3 totals 16 residues. Germline CDR1 and CDR2: LNHDA and SQIVND (reference sequence). This CDR3 reads CASSIGLAGGTGELFF. CDR3 coding DNA: TGTGCCAGTAGTATCGGCCTAGCGGGAGGGACCGGGGAGCTGTTTTTT.

This clonotype showed up just a few times. The rearrangement links TRBV29-1 to TRBJ2-7; D perhaps matches TRBD2 (5 bases). V was clipped by 7 bases and J by 6 bases, with 19 bases between them. Germline CDR1 is SQVTM and CDR2 is ANQGSEA. The CDR3 loop spans 13 amino acids. CDR3 DNA: TGCAGCGGGGTAGCGACCCAAGAGGGCGAGCAGTACTTC. It yields the protein CSGVATQEGEQYF.

This clonotype was seen just once. One base away lies a much larger clone, so this may be a sequencing read error. The chain links TRBV12-3 or TRBV12-4 to TRBJ2-7, with 10 bases that match TRBD1. This CDR3 contains 15 residues. The CDR3 bases are TGTGCCAGCAGTTTAGGACAGGGGGCGTCCTACGAGCTGTACTTC. This gives the protein CASSLGQGASYELYF.

At least ten counts were recorded for this clonotype. The rearrangement uses TRBV7-8 and TRBJ2-5; D perhaps matches TRBD1 (5 bases). V was cut by 8 bases and J by 4 bases, with 17 bases left in between. Germline assignment: CDR1 SGHVS and CDR2 FQNEAQ. The CDR3 is 14 amino acids. CDR3 bases: TGTGCCAGCGACCCCTCAGGGCGTCGAGAGACCCAGTACTTC. Amino acid sequence: CASDPSGRRETQYF. The variable domain in full, with the rest retrieved from reference TRBV7-8 and TRBJ2-5, is GAGVSQSPRYKVAKRGQDVALRCDPISGHVSLFWYQQALGQGPEFLTYFQNEAQLDKSGLPSDRFFAERPEGSVSTLKIQRTQQEDSAVYLCASDPSGRRETQYFGPGTRLLVL.

This chain's CDR3 is CASTRDSLNYGYTF. CDR3 sequence (DNA): TGTGCCAGCACCAGGGACAGCTTGAACTATGGCTACACCTTC. The rearrangement joins TRBV6-1 to TRBJ1-2, with 7 nucleotides matching TRBD1. The CDR3 runs 14 residues. CDR1 is MNHNS and CDR2 is SASEGT in the germline V gene. V was clipped by 7 bases and J by 2 bases; unmatched bases: 7.

This clonotype was recorded a few times. The chain has TRBV18 and TRBJ2-1, with 10 positions matching TRBD2. Germline CDR1 and CDR2: KGHSH and LQKENI. V gave up 2 bases and J gave up 4 bases; unmatched junction bases: 5. The length of the CDR3 is 16 residues. This chain's CDR3 is CASSPGLAGAYNEQFF. CDR3 DNA sequence: TGTGCCAGCTCACCAGGGCTAGCGGGAGCTTACAATGAGCAGTTCTTC.

V and J are TRBV20-1 and TRBJ2-1; 9 nucleotides line up with TRBD1. The CDR3 contains 14 residues. CDR1 is DFQATT and CDR2 is SNEGSKA in the germline V gene (reference sequence). The CDR3 nucleotides read TGCAGCCTGTCCGGGACAGGGTTCTACAATGAGCAGTTCTTC. As protein: CSLSGTGFYNEQFF.

This clonotype was seen a handful of times. V usage is TRBV28 and J usage is TRBJ1-6; TRBD1 matches 8 bases. V lost 6 bases, J lost 8 bases, and 3 bases stayed unmatched. This CDR3 spans 13 amino acids. Germline CDR1 is MDHEN and CDR2 is SYDVKM. CDR3 in DNA: TGTGCCAGCAGAGGACAGGGTTATTCACCCCTCCACTTT. Its translation: CASRGQGYSPLHF.

This clonotype showed up many times. The V gene is TRBV28, the J gene TRBJ2-5; 10 nucleotides agree with TRBD2. With V trimmed by 4 bases and J by 5 bases, 13 bases remained unmatched. The CDR3 covers 17 residues. The germline V gene has CDR1 MDHEN and CDR2 SYDVKM. CDR3: CASSSTSLAGVWETQYF. The CDR3 DNA sequence: TGTGCCAGCAGTTCAACGTCCCTAGCGGGAGTTTGGGAGACCCAGTACTTC. Filled out from reference TRBV28 and TRBJ2-5, the complete variable domain reads DVKVTQSSRYLVKRTGEKVFLECVQDMDHENMFWYRQDPGLGLRLIYFSYDVKMKEKGDIPEGYSVSREKKERFSLILESASTNQTSMYLCASSSTSLAGVWETQYFGPGTRLLVL.

This clonotype was seen a few times. The chain employs TRBV6-2 or TRBV6-3 and TRBJ2-1; 8 bases fit TRBD2. The V gene's germline CDR1 is MNHEY and CDR2 SVGEGT. V lost 3 bases, J lost 12 bases, and 7 bases stayed unmatched. The CDR3 spans 13 residues. In DNA, the CDR3 is TGTGCCAGCAGTTATGTCAGGGGACTAGTGCAGTTCTTC. Its protein is CASSYVRGLVQFF.

In this sample, this clonotype turned up many times. The rearrangement uses TRBV15 and TRBJ1-1, with TRBD1 identical over 7 bases. CDR1 and CDR2 (germline): LNHNV, YYDKDF (reference sequence). CDR3 size: 14 residues. V shed 5 bases and J 6 bases; nucleotides not matched to a gene: 9. CDR3 nucleotides: TGTGCCACCAGCTCGGGACAGTTGGTCCCTGAAGCTTTCTTT. It specifies CATSSGQLVPEAFF.

This clonotype was seen ten or more times. V usage is TRBV15 and J usage is TRBJ1-5; D gene ambiguous. The CDR3 sequence is 15 residues long. The V gene's germline CDR1 is LNHNV and CDR2 YYDKDF (reference sequence). Trimming took off 3 bases at V and 0 bases at J, with 9 bases between the two ends. DNA for the CDR3: TGTGCCACCAGCAGTCCGGGTTTTAGCAATCAGCCCCAGCATTTT. Translating gives CATSSPGFSNQPQHF.

CDR3 bases: TGTGCCAGCAGTTTATACGATTCCTACGAGCAGTACTTC. Translating it yields CASSLYDSYEQYF. V gene TRBV27 combines with J gene TRBJ2-7; D uncertain. Germline values: CDR1 MNHEY, CDR2 SMNVEV (reference sequence). Trimming shortened V by 1 base and J by 1 base, and 5 bases separated the two germline ends. The CDR3 is made up of 13 amino acids.

This clonotype appeared many times. J is TRBJ2-7 and V is TRBV7-9; 7 nucleotides match TRBD2. The junction had 13 bases not matched to a gene; V was cut back by 5 bases and J by 6 bases. The CDR3 is 15 residues long. Germline V gene data show CDR1 as SEHNR and CDR2 as FQNEAQ (reference sequence). The CDR3 spells CASSLLAEGLLEQYF. CDR3 in DNA: TGTGCCAGCAGCCTTCTAGCGGAGGGTCTCCTCGAGCAGTACTTC.

This clonotype was observed a handful of times. This chain uses TRBV5-4 with TRBJ2-1; D unresolved. The ends were cut back, 0 bases at V and 2 bases at J, with 15 bases in the middle. The CDR3 has 17 residues. CDR1 is SGHNT and CDR2 is YYREEE in the germline V gene (reference sequence). As DNA, the CDR3 is TGTGCCAGCAGCTTGGATATTGGGCCAAATCCCTACAATGAGCAGTTCTTC. Amino acid sequence: CASSLDIGPNPYNEQFF.

The CDR3 region has the DNA TGTGCCAGCAGGGATTATTACGAGCAGTACTTC. Its translation is CASRDYYEQYF. This chain connects TRBV12-3 or TRBV12-4 to TRBJ2-7; unclear D gene. V lost 6 bases to trimming and J lost 4 bases, with 7 bases between them. The CDR3 totals 11 residues.

This clonotype has a handful of counts. The chain is built from TRBV21-1 and TRBJ2-1; TRBD2 is the table's D call, not checked against the DNA. TRBV21-1 is marked as a pseudogene. There are 22 residues in the CDR3. The CDR3 spells CASSKNQTGLAGGPSSYNEQFF. CDR3 DNA sequence: TGTGCCAGCAGCAAAAACCAGACGGGACTAGCGGGAGGGCCAAGCTCCTACAATGAGCAGTTCTTC.

This sequence joins TRBV7-2 and TRBJ2-7, with D hard to call. Germline CDR1 SGHTA, CDR2 FQGNSA. The CDR3 loop spans 14 amino acids. V was cut by 1 base and J by 3 bases, with 10 bases left in between. CDR3 DNA: TGTGCCAGCAGCTTAGACCCGAACTTCTACGAGCAGTACTTC. Translating gives CASSLDPNFYEQYF. Together with reference TRBV7-2 and TRBJ2-7, the CDR3 gives the full variable domain: GAGVSQSPSNKVTEKGKDVELRCDPISGHTALYWYRQSLGQGLEFLIYFQGNSAPDKSGLPSDRFSAERTGGSVSTLTIQRTQQEDSAVYLCASSLDPNFYEQYFGPGTRLTVT.

This clonotype was counted many times. The chain combines TRBV7-8 with TRBJ2-2, with D possibly matching TRBD2 (5 bases). The CDR3 loop spans 18 amino acids. Looked up from germline, CDR1 is SGHVS and CDR2 is FQNEAQ. The ends were cut back, 4 bases at V and 0 bases at J, with 18 bases in the middle. CDR3 in amino acids: CASSSGMNRGPNTGELFF. As DNA, the CDR3 is TGTGCCAGCAGCTCGGGAATGAACAGAGGCCCGAACACCGGGGAGCTGTTTTTT.

The chain has TRBV6-2 or TRBV6-3 and TRBJ2-1; the D gene is possibly TRBD2 (6 bases). The CDR3 runs to 15 residues. V shed 6 bases and J shed 8 bases, with 20 bases lying between them. The V gene's germline CDR1 is MNHEY and CDR2 SVGEGT. CDR3 nucleotide sequence: TGTGCCAGCAGCGGACTACCCCTTATCTCGGATGAGCAGTTCTTC. Translating gives CASSGLPLISDEQFF.

This clonotype was seen at least ten times. The genes are TRBV12-3 or TRBV12-4 and TRBJ2-3; TRBD2 matches 9 bases. The CDR3 is made up of 17 amino acids. V trimming: 4 bases; J trimming: 4 bases; junction bases outside the gene matches: 12. In DNA form, the CDR3 reads TGTGCCAGCAGTTCGCCTCGAAGGCGGGAGGGTTCAGATACGCAGTATTTT. As protein: CASSSPRRREGSDTQYF.